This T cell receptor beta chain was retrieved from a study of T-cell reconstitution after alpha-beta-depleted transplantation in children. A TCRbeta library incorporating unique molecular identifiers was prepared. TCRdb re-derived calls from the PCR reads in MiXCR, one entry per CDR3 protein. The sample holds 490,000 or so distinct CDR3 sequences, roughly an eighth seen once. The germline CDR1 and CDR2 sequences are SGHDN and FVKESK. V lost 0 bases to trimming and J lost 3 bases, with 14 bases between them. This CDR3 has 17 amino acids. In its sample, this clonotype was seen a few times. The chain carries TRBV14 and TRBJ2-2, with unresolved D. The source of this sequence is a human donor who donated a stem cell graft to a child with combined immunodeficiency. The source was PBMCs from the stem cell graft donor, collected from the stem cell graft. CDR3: CASSQDLPRPYTGELFF. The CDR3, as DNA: TGTGCCAGCAGCCAAGATCTTCCGCGTCCCTACACCGGGGAGCTGTTTTTT.